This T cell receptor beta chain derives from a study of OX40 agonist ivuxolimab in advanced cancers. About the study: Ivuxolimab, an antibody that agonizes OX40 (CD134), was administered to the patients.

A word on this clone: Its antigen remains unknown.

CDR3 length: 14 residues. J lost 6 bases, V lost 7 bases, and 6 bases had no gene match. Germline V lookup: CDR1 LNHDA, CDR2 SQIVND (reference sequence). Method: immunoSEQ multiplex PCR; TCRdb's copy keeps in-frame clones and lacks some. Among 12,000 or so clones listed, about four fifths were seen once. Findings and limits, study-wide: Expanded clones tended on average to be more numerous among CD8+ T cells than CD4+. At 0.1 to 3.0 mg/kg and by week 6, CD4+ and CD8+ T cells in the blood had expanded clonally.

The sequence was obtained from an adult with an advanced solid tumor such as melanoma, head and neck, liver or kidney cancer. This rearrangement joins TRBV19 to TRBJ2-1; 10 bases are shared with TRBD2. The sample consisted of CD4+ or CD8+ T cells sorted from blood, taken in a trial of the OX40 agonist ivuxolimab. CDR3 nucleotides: TGTGCCAGTACCCCCTGGACTAGCGGCAATGAGCAGTTCTTC. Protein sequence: CASTPWTSGNEQFF.